Following are 11 T cell receptor beta chains from one sample sequenced in a study of shared clonotypes between healthy human individuals. CD45RO-negative CD8 cells positively selected for CCR7 made up the naive population, which excluded terminally differentiated effector memory CD45RA+ cells. The protocol was immunoSEQ multiplex PCR, while the TCRdb copy is restricted to in-frame clones and leaves out a portion. The sample holds 1.5 million to 2.5 million clones; 85% to 95% are singletons and the top ten take roughly 1.2%. The sequenced sample was naive CD8+ T cells sorted from blood. These receptors were obtained from a man between 18 and 29 years old in good health.

The CDR3 DNA is TGTGCCATCAAGTCCACAACAGGGGTGGTCGGCACAGATACGCAGTATTTT. Translated, it gives CAIKSTTGVVGTDTQYF. This rearrangement joins TRBV10-3 to TRBJ2-3; 7 bases are shared with TRBD1. V shed 7 bases, J shed 1 base, and the junction held 14 bases outside the gene matches. This CDR3 region has 17 residues. Germline CDR1 is ENHRY and CDR2 is SYGVKD.

This clone was seen only once. The V and J genes are TRBV4-2 and TRBJ2-7; 7 nucleotides agree with TRBD2. From germline, CDR1 is LGHNA and CDR2 YNFKEQ. Trimming cost V 1 base and J 0 bases; bases outside gene matches: 6. CDR3 length equals 16 residues. For the CDR3, the DNA is TGTGCCAGCAGCCAAGCGCATAGCGGGTTCTCCTACGAGCAGTACTTC. Translation gives CASSQAHSGFSYEQYF.

Written as DNA, the CDR3 is TGTGCCAGCAGCGCAGAGGTGGGGACAGCTGGGGAGCTGTTTTTT. Encoded protein: CASSAEVGTAGELFF. The chain joins TRBV9 to TRBJ2-2; TRBD1 aligns across 7 bases. The germline V gene encodes CDR1 SGDLS and CDR2 YYNGEE. The CDR3 is 15 residues long. The V and J ends lost 3 bases and 8 bases, in that order; junction bases with no gene match: 10. The whole variable domain, remainder taken from reference TRBV9 and TRBJ2-2, is DSGVTQTPKHLITATGQRVTLRCSPRSGDLSVYWYQQSLDQGLQFLIQYYNGEERAKGNILERFSAQQFPDLHSELNLSSLELGDSALYFCASSAEVGTAGELFFGEGSRLTVL.

The rearrangement links TRBV4-1 to TRBJ2-1; D is ambiguous. The CDR3 consists of 14 residues. V was trimmed by 4 bases and J by 0 bases, leaving 7 bases between them. Germline-derived CDR1 and CDR2 are MGHRA and YSYEKL. In nucleotides, the CDR3 is TGCGCCAGCAGCCCCAGGAACTCCTACAATGAGCAGTTCTTC. This translates into CASSPRNSYNEQFF.

The chain is built from TRBV4-3 and TRBJ2-2, with no clear D. CDR1 and CDR2 (germline): LGHNA, YSLEER. The CDR3 is 17 residues long. Trimming pared 0 bases from V and 3 bases from J, leaving 14 bases between. The CDR3 reads CASSQERGSLDTGELFF. DNA of the CDR3: TGCGCCAGCAGCCAAGAAAGAGGCAGTCTTGACACCGGGGAGCTGTTTTTT.

The chain couples TRBV7-6 to TRBJ2-7; 10 bases map to TRBD2. This CDR3 spans 15 amino acids. V lost 7 bases to trimming and J lost 4 bases; unmatched junction nucleotides: 10. Germline CDR1 reads SGHVS; CDR2 reads FNYEAQ. In nucleotides, the CDR3 is TGTGCCAGCACCCTAGATCCTAGCGGGGGTTACGAGCAGTACTTC. This translates into CASTLDPSGGYEQYF.

J is TRBJ1-1 and V is TRBV28, with 9 bases fitting TRBD1. J lost 3 bases, V lost 5 bases, and 4 bases had no gene match. Germline V gene sequence: CDR1 MDHEN, CDR2 SYDVKM. This CDR3 comprises 14 residues. The CDR3 region has the DNA TGTGCCAGCAGTCAGACAGGGGGGGACACTGAAGCTTTCTTT. Amino acid sequence: CASSQTGGDTEAFF. The full variable domain, its missing parts supplied by reference TRBV28 and TRBJ1-1, is DVKVTQSSRYLVKRTGEKVFLECVQDMDHENMFWYRQDPGLGLRLIYFSYDVKMKEKGDIPEGYSVSREKKERFSLILESASTNQTSMYLCASSQTGGDTEAFFGQGTRLTVV.

The chain combines TRBV4-1 with TRBJ2-1, with D unresolved. Germline assignment: CDR1 MGHRA and CDR2 YSYEKL. This CDR3 comprises 14 residues. V was shortened by 5 bases and J by 1 base, with 9 bases between the two germline ends. Written as DNA, the CDR3 is TGCGCCAGCAGCTTTACTGGATCCTACAATGAGCAGTTCTTC. This sequence encodes CASSFTGSYNEQFF.

This clone appeared once. The chain combines TRBV9 with TRBJ2-7, with 8 bases identical to TRBD2. CDR3 length: 15 residues. Looked up from germline, CDR1 is SGDLS and CDR2 is YYNGEE. The V segment lost 3 bases and the J segment 3 bases; nucleotides outside the gene matches: 8. In nucleotides, the CDR3 is TGTGCCAGCAGCGCGGCGGGGGGCCCTTACTACGAGCAGTACTTC. It is translated as CASSAAGGPYYEQYF.

Comment on this clone: Different DNA sequences within this sample yield the same CDR3. CDR3 DNA sequence: TGCGCCAGCAGCCTGGGACCGCAAGAGACCCAGTACTTC. The encoded protein is CASSLGPQETQYF. This chain connects TRBV4-1 to TRBJ2-5; D may be TRBD1 or TRBD2 (5 bases each). Germline CDR1 is MGHRA and CDR2 is YSYEKL. The CDR3 loop spans 13 amino acids. With 4 bases removed from V and 2 bases from J, the gap between germline ends came to 8 bases.

This sequence joins TRBV4-1 and TRBJ1-1, with unresolved D. Germline lookup yields CDR1 MGHRA and CDR2 YSYEKL. The V end was cut by 0 bases, the J end by 0 bases, with 11 bases between. The CDR3 sequence is 16 residues long. The DNA of the CDR3 is TGCGCCAGCAGCCAAGAACCAGCATCTATGAACACTGAAGCTTTCTTT. This encodes CASSQEPASMNTEAFF.